Listed below are T cell receptor beta chains from one sample, sequenced in a study of Graves' ophthalmopathy and Graves' hyperthyroidism. TCRdb independently ran MiXCR on the multiplex PCR reads; one entry per CDR3 protein. The sample includes 500,000 to 700,000 distinct CDR3 sequences, under 45% seen only once; the top ten take less than 4.5%. Sequences were obtained from peripheral blood or thyroid tissue (not recorded which). These receptors came from an adult man with Graves' hyperthyroidism. CDR3s include the opening cysteine and the closing phenylalanine or tryptophan. D genes are given only for firm matches. For some rows the clone size is stated as once, few or many, or as a class when expanded; others skip it.

size	length	V	D	J	DNA	CDR3
few	15	TRBV2	TRBD2	TRBJ2-1	TGTGCCAGCAGTGAAGCTAGGACTAGCGGCAATGAGCAGTTCTTC	CASSEARTSGNEQFF
-	9	TRBV7-3	-	TRBJ2-2	TGTGCCAGCAGCTGGGGGCTGTTTTTT	CASSWGLFF
-	13	TRBV20-1	-	TRBJ1-2	TGCAGTGCGAAGGCCGGGGACACTGAAGGCTACACCTTC	CSAKAGDTEGYTF
-	18	TRBV7-9	TRBD1	TRBJ2-6	TGTGCCAGCAGCAAACCTCAGGGGGACGGCTCTGGGGCCAACGTCCTGACTTTC	CASSKPQGDGSGANVLTF
many	14	TRBV12-3/TRBV12-4	TRBD1	TRBJ1-3	TGTGCCAGTGGTCAGGGGGCGGCTGGAAACACCATATATTTT	CASGQGAAGNTIYF
few	15	TRBV6-1	TRBD1	TRBJ2-5	TGTGCCAGCACGCCCCTCGCAGGGGGAACAGAGACCCAGTACTTC	CASTPLAGGTETQYF
many	13	TRBV5-1	-	TRBJ1-2	TGCGCCAGCAGCTTGGACGGCGTGCAAGGCTACACCTTC	CASSLDGVQGYTF
-	17	TRBV20-1	-	TRBJ1-1	TGCAGTGCTAGACTGCGGGGGAGCCGGGTCTTGAACACTGAAGCTTTCTTT	CSARLRGSRVLNTEAFF
few	15	TRBV7-9	-	TRBJ2-6	TGTGCCAGCAGCTCCCCCCGAGCTGGGGCCAACGTCCTGACTTTC	CASSSPRAGANVLTF
few	14	TRBV29-1	-	TRBJ2-7	TGCAGCGTTGAGGGGGGGCACTACTCCTACGAGCAGTACTTC	CSVEGGHYSYEQYF
many	13	TRBV7-9	TRBD1	TRBJ1-1	TGTGCCAGCAGCATCCAGGGACAGGGCGCAGCTTTCTTT	CASSIQGQGAAFF
-	13	TRBV30	-	TRBJ2-7	TGTGCCTGGAATCAGGACGGACCCTACGAGCAGTACTTC	CAWNQDGPYEQYF